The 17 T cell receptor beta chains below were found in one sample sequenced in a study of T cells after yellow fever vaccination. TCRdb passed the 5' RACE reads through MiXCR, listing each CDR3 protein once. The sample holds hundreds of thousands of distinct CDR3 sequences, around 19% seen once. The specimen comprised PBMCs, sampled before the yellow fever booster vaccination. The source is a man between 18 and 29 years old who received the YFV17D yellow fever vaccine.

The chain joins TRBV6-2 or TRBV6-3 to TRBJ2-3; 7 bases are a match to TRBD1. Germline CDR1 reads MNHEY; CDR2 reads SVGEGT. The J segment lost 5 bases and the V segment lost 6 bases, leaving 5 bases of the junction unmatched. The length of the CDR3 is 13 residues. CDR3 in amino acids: CASRNSGGDTQYF. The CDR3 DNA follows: TGTGCCAGCAGAAACTCAGGGGGAGATACGCAGTATTTT.

CDR3 amino acids: CASGLALMYRVAFF. The DNA for the CDR3 is TGTGCTAGTGGTTTGGCCCTCATGTACAGGGTAGCTTTCTTT. V and J are TRBV12-5 and TRBJ1-1, with D possibly matching TRBD1 (6 bases). V was clipped by 1 base and J by 10 bases, with 16 bases between them. Germline V gives CDR1 LGHNT, CDR2 FRNRAP. The CDR3 is 14 amino acids.

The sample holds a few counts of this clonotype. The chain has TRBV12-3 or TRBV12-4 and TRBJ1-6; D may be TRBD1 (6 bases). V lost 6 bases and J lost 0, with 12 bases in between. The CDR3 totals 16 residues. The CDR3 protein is CASSSDSSSYNSPLHF. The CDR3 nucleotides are TGTGCCAGCAGCTCGGACAGCAGCTCCTATAATTCACCCCTCCACTTT.

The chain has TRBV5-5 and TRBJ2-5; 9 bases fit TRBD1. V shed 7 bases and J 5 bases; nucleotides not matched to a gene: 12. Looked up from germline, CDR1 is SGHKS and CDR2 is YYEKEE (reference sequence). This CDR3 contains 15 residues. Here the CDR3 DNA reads TGTGCCAGCGGCTACCGGGACAGGGAAAGGGAGACCCAGTACTTC. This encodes CASGYRDRERETQYF.

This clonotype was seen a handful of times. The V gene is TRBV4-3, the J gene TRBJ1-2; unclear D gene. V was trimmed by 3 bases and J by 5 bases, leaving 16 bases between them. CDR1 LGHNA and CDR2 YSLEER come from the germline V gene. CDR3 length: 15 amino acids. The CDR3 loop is CASSQSRTGLYGYTF. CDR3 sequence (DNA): TGCGCCAGCAGCCAGTCTCGGACGGGCCTTTATGGCTACACCTTC.

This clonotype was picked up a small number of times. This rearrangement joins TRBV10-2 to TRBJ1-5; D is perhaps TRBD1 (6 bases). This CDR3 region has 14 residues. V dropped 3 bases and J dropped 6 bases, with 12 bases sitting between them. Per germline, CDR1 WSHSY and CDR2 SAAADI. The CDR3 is CASSEGGGFQPQHF. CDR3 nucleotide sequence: TGCGCCAGCAGTGAAGGGGGGGGGTTTCAGCCCCAGCATTTT.

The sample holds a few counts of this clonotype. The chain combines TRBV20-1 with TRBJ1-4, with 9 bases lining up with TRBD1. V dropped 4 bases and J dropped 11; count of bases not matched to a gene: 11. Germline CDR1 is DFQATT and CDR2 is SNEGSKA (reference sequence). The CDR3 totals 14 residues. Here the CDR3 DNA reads TGCAGTGCTAACCACTGGGACAGGGAATGGAAACTGTTTTTT. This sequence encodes CSANHWDREWKLFF.

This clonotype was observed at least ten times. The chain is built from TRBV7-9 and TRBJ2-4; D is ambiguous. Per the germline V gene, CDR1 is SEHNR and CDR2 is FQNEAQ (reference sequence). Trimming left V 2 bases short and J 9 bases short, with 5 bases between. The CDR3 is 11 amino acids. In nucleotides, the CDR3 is TGTGCCAGCAGCTTAAATGGCATTCAGTACTTC. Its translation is CASSLNGIQYF.

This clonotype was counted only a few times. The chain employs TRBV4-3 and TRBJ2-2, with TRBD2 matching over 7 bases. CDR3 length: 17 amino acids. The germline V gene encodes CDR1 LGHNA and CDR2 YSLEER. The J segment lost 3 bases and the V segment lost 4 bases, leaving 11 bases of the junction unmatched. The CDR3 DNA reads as TGCGCCAGCAGCCGCTGGGAGGGGCTCGTTTACACCGGGGAGCTGTTTTTT. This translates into CASSRWEGLVYTGELFF.

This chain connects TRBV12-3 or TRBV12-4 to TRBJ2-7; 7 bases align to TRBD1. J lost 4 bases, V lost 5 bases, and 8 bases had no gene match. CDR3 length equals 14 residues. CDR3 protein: CASSTGQEKYEQYV. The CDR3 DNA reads TGTGCCAGCAGTACAGGACAGGAGAAATACGAGCAGTACGTC.

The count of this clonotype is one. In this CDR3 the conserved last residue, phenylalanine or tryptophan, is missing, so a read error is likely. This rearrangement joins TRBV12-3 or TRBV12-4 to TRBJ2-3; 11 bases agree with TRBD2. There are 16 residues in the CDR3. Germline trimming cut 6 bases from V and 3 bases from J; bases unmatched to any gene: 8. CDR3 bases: TGTGCCAGCAGGCGAATAGCGGGGGGGCTGACAGATACGCAGTATCTT. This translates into CASRRIAGGLTDTQYL.

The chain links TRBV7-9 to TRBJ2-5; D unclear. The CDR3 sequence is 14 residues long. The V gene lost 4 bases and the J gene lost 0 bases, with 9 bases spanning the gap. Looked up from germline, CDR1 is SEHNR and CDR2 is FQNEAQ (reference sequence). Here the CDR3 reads CASSSRTYQETQYF. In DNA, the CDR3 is TGTGCCAGCAGCTCCAGGACGTACCAAGAGACCCAGTACTTC.

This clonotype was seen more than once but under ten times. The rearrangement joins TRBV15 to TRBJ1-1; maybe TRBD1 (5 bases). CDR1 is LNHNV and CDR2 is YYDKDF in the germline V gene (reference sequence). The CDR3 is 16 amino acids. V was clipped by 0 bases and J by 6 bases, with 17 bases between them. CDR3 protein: CATSRDPAGRGAEAFF. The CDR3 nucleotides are TGTGCCACCAGCAGAGATCCGGCGGGAAGGGGAGCTGAAGCTTTCTTT.

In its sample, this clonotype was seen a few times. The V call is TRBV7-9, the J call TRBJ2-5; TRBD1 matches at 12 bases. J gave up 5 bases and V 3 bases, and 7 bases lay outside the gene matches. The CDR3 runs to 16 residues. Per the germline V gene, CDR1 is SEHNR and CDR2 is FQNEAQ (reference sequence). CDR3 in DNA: TGTGCCAGCAGCTTGGGACAGGGGGCATTCTTTGAGACCCAGTACTTC. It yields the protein CASSLGQGAFFETQYF.

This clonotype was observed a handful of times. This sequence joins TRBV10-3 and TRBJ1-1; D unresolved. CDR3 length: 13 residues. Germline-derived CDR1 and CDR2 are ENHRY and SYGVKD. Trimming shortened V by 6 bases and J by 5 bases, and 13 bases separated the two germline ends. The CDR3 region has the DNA TGTGCCATCAGCGTGACGGGGTATACTGAAGCTTTCTTT. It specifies CAISVTGYTEAFF.

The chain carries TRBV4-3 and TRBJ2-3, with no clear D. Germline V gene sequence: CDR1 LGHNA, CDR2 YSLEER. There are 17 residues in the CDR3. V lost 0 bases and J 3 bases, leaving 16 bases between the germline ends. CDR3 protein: CASSQEAVPRGTDTQYF. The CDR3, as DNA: TGCGCCAGCAGCCAAGAGGCGGTCCCCCGCGGTACAGATACGCAGTATTTT.

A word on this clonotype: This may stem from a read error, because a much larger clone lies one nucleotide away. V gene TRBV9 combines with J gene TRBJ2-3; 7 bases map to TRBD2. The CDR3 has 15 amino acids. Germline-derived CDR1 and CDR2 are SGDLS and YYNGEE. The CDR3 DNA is TGTGCCAGCAGCGTAGAGGGACTATCCCCGGATACGCAGAATTTT. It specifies CASSVEGLSPDTQNF.